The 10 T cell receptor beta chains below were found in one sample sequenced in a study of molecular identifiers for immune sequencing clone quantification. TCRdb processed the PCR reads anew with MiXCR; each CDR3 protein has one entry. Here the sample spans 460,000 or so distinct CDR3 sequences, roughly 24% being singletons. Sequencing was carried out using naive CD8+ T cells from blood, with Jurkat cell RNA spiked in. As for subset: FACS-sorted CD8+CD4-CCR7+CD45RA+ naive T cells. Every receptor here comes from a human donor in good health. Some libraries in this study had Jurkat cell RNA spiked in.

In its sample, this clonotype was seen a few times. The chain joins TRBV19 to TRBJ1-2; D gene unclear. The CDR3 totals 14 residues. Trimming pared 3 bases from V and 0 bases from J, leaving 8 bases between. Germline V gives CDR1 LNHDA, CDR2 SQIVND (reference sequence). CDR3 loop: CASSIIGSNYGYTF. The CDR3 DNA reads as TGTGCCAGTAGTATCATCGGTTCTAACTATGGCTACACCTTC.

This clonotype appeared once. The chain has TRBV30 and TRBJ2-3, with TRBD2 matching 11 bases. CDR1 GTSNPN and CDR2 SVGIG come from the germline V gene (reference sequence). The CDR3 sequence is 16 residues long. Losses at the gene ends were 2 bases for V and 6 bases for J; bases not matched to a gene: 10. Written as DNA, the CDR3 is TGTGCCTGGAGTCCGCCGGGACTAGCGGATCTGGATACGCAGTATTTT. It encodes CAWSPPGLADLDTQYF.

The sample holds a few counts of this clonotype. CDR3 bases: TGTGCCAGCAGCTCCGGACAGGGCATGCAGTTCTTC. Translating it yields CASSSGQGMQFF. The chain couples TRBV7-4 to TRBJ2-1, with TRBD1 matching over 8 bases. Losses at the gene ends were 4 bases for V and 12 bases for J; bases not matched to a gene: 5. CDR3 length equals 12 residues. Germline values: CDR1 SGHVT, CDR2 SQSDAQ. The whole variable domain, filled in from reference TRBV7-4 and TRBJ2-1, reads GAGVSQSPRYKVAKRGRDVALRCDSISGHVTLYWYRQTLGQGSEVLTYSQSDAQRDKSGRPSGRFSAERPERSVSTLKIQRTEQGDSAVYLCASSSGQGMQFFGPGTRLTVL.

The chain's CDR3 is CAWTLWAGGSIETQYF. The CDR3 nucleotides are TGTGCCTGGACCCTTTGGGCAGGGGGTAGTATAGAGACCCAGTACTTC. This rearrangement joins TRBV30 to TRBJ2-5, with 7 positions matching TRBD1. CDR1 and CDR2 from the germline V gene are GTSNPN and SVGIG (reference sequence). The CDR3 has 16 residues. Trimming cost V 4 bases and J 4 bases; bases outside gene matches: 15.

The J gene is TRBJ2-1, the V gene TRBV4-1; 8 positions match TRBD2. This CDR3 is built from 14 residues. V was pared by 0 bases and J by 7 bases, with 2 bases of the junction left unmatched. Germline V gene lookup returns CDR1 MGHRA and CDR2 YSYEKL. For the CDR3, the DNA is TGCGCCAGCAGCCAAGAGGGACTAGTTAATGAGCAGTTCTTC. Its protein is CASSQEGLVNEQFF.

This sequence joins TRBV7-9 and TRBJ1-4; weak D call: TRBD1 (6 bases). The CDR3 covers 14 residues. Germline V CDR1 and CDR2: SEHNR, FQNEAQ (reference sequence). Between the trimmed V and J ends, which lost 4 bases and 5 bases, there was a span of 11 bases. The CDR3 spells CASSSAGVNEKLFF. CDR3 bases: TGTGCCAGCAGCTCGGCAGGGGTCAATGAAAAACTGTTTTTT.

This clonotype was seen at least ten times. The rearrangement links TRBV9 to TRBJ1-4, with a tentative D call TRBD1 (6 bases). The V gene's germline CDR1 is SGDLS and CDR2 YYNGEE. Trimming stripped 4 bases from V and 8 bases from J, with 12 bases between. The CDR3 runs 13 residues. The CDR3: CASSPLGQEKLFF. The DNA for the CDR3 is TGTGCCAGCAGCCCCTTAGGACAGGAAAAACTGTTTTTT.

CDR3 residues: CASSLVSGRTSQEQYF. CDR3 DNA sequence: TGTGCCAGCAGTTTGGTCTCAGGGCGAACGAGTCAAGAGCAGTACTTC. The rearrangement links TRBV28 to TRBJ2-7; TRBD1 is a possible D gene (5 bases). Germline V gives CDR1 MDHEN, CDR2 SYDVKM. The ends were cut back, 3 bases at V and 7 bases at J, with 22 bases in the middle. There are 16 residues in the CDR3.

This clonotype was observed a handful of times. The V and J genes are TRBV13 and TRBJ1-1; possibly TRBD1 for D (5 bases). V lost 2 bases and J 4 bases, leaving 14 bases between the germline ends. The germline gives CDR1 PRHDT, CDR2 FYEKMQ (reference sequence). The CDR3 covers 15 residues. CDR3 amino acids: CASSLPDSGRTEAFF. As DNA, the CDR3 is TGTGCCAGCAGCTTACCCGACAGTGGTCGCACTGAAGCTTTCTTT.

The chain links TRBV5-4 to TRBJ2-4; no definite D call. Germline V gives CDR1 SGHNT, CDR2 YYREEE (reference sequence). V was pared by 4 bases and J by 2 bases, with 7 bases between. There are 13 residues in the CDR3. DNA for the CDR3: TGTGCCAGCAGCGGGCCCCCCAAAAACATTCAGTACTTC. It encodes CASSGPPKNIQYF.